Presented here are 32 T cell receptor beta chains from one specimen sequenced in a study of blood T cells in healthy people across ages. Through a sample-barcoded 5' primer and a J-beta primer mix, a second PCR was run for roughly 6 to 11 cycles. MiXCR was run by TCRdb on the 5' RACE reads, yielding one entry per CDR3 protein. The sample holds approximately 680,000 distinct CDR3 sequences, approximately 30% seen once. Sequenced material: blood. The source is a woman older than 75 in good health.

This clonotype has more than one count but fewer than ten. CDR3 in DNA: TGCGCCAGCAGCTTCGACAGAAGGTCTGAAGCTTTCTTT. Its protein is CASSFDRRSEAFF. V usage is TRBV5-1 and J usage is TRBJ1-1, with D perhaps matching TRBD1 (5 bases). CDR3 size: 13 residues. V lost 2 bases and J lost 6, with 11 bases in between. Germline CDR1 SGHRS, CDR2 YFSETQ.

A note on this clonotype: An end of the junction does not agree with germline; a read error may underlie this. The chain employs TRBV12-3 or TRBV12-4 and TRBJ2-3, with 9 bases lining up with TRBD1. CDR3 length: 14 amino acids. CDR3: CASRGTGNADAQYF. DNA of the CDR3: TGTGCCAGCAGGGGGACAGGGAACGCAGATGCGCAGTATTTT.

This clonotype was observed at least ten times. The chain joins TRBV18 to TRBJ2-7; 7 bases match TRBD1. Germline loops: CDR1 KGHSH, CDR2 LQKENI. The CDR3 spans 16 residues. V was clipped by 6 bases and J by 6 bases; unmatched bases: 17. CDR3 nucleotide sequence: TGTGCCAGCTCGCCGACGGCCCTTACAGGGGTAGGCGAGCAGTACTTC. Its translation: CASSPTALTGVGEQYF.

This clonotype has a handful of counts. A much larger clone sits a single nucleotide away, making a read error possible. The V gene is TRBV20-1, the J gene TRBJ2-1, with TRBD2 matching 7 bases. The CDR3 loop spans 14 amino acids. Germline V gene sequence: CDR1 DFQATT, CDR2 SNEGSKA (reference sequence). V lost 5 bases, J lost 0 bases, and 4 bases stayed unmatched. CDR3 coding DNA: TGCAGTGCTGGCGGGGGAAACTCCTACAATGAGCAGTTCTTC. This translates into CSAGGGNSYNEQFF.

This clonotype showed up many times. V and J are TRBV7-6 and TRBJ2-7, with 7 bases identical to TRBD1. J gave up 0 bases and V 1 base, and 6 bases lay outside the gene matches. Germline CDR1 is SGHVS and CDR2 is FNYEAQ. The CDR3 is made up of 16 amino acids. DNA for the CDR3: TGTGCCAGCAGCTTAGGCACAGGGGTTAGCTCCTACGAGCAGTACTTC. Translation: CASSLGTGVSSYEQYF.

This clonotype occurred many times. The J gene is TRBJ2-5, the V gene TRBV6-1; TRBD1 might be the D (5 bases). The V and J ends lost 1 base and 2 bases respectively, with 11 bases between them. This CDR3 has 15 residues. The V gene's germline CDR1 is MNHNS and CDR2 SASEGT. In DNA, the CDR3 is TGTGCCAGCAGTGAAGGGCGACAGTTTCAAGAGACCCAGTACTTC. This encodes CASSEGRQFQETQYF.

The chain has TRBV20-1 and TRBJ2-7; TRBD1 matches at 7 bases. J gave up 2 bases and V 3 bases, and 10 bases lay outside the gene matches. This CDR3 region has 15 residues. Germline V lookup: CDR1 DFQATT, CDR2 SNEGSKA (reference sequence). The CDR3 coding sequence is TGCAGTGCTAGGAACGACAGGGAGAGTCCCTACGAGCAGTACTTC. Encoded protein: CSARNDRESPYEQYF.

This clonotype was detected ten times or more. The chain links TRBV6-5 to TRBJ2-7; 14 bases match TRBD2. The CDR3 is 16 residues long. J gave up 4 bases and V 5 bases, and 7 bases lay outside the gene matches. Germline V lookup: CDR1 MNHEY, CDR2 SVGAGI. The CDR3: CASSRLAGGPIYEQYF. CDR3 nucleotide sequence: TGTGCCAGCAGTAGACTAGCGGGGGGGCCCATTTACGAGCAGTACTTC.

This clonotype was detected ten times or more. J is TRBJ2-1 and V is TRBV21-1; TRBD1, as called in the table, went unchecked against the DNA. TRBV21-1 is a pseudogene locus. The CDR3 runs 18 residues. The CDR3 region is CASSKERSPGVRYNEQFF. The CDR3 bases are TGTGCCAGCAGCAAAGAAAGGTCCCCGGGGGTGCGGTACAATGAGCAGTTCTTC.

Ten or more counts support this clonotype. The V and J genes are TRBV20-1 and TRBJ2-7; D might be TRBD1 (5 bases). V was cut by 1 base and J by 2 bases, with 15 bases left in between. From germline, CDR1 is DFQATT and CDR2 SNEGSKA (reference sequence). This CDR3 contains 15 residues. The CDR3 DNA follows: TGCAGTGCTAGAGCAGGGCAGGGTAATCCCTACGAGCAGTACTTC. Translating it yields CSARAGQGNPYEQYF.

This clonotype appeared many times. The chain links TRBV20-1 to TRBJ2-7; TRBD1 agrees at 7 bases. Unmatched junction bases numbered 6, after V lost 5 bases and J lost 5 bases. CDR1 is DFQATT, CDR2 SNEGSKA, per germline (reference sequence). This CDR3 is built from 12 residues. The CDR3 loop reads CSAEGARDEQYF. The CDR3 DNA sequence: TGCAGTGCTGAGGGGGCGCGAGACGAGCAGTACTTC.

This chain uses TRBV12-3 or TRBV12-4 with TRBJ2-2; D unresolved. The CDR3 is 17 residues long. Trimming left V 6 bases short and J 6 bases short, with 23 bases between. CDR3 nucleotides: TGTGCCAGCAGCCTCCGGGTTGGTAGGAAGGCTTCCGGGGAGCTGTTTTTT. This translates into CASSLRVGRKASGELFF.

In its sample, this clonotype was seen many times. This could be a read error, since a much larger clone is one nucleotide away. The rearrangement links TRBV20-1 to TRBJ2-2, with 13 bases aligning to TRBD2. Germline CDR1 is DFQATT and CDR2 is SNEGSKA (reference sequence). CDR3 length equals 14 residues. CDR3 region: CSATGLAGTGERFF. The CDR3 bases are TGCAGTGCTACGGGACTAGCGGGGACCGGGGAGCGGTTTTTT.

This clonotype was observed a handful of times. The V call is TRBV5-1, the J call TRBJ1-3, with 7 bases matching TRBD1. The CDR3 totals 16 residues. Germline lookup yields CDR1 SGHRS and CDR2 YFSETQ. Trimming removed 2 bases from V and 0 bases from J; junction bases left unmatched: 5. For the CDR3, the DNA is TGCGCCAGCAGCTTACAGGGGTTTTCCTCTGGAAACACCATATATTTT. This gives the protein CASSLQGFSSGNTIYF.

This clonotype came up many times. The chain employs TRBV4-3 and TRBJ1-6, with D maybe TRBD1 (5 bases). V was pared by 0 bases and J by 11 bases, with 14 bases between. This CDR3 is 15 amino acids long. Germline assignment: CDR1 LGHNA and CDR2 YSLEER. CDR3 DNA: TGCGCCAGCAGCCAAGATCTTAGGGGTCAGACACCCCTCCACTTT. It specifies CASSQDLRGQTPLHF.

The chain uses TRBV7-3 and TRBJ2-1; TRBD1 matches 7 bases. The CDR3 consists of 14 residues. Germline assignment: CDR1 SGHTA and CDR2 FQGTGA. Trimming removed 5 bases from V and 10 bases from J; junction bases left unmatched: 11. The CDR3 coding sequence is TGTGCCAGCAGCCGAAAAGGGGGCCTTGGAGAGCAGTTCTTC. This encodes CASSRKGGLGEQFF.

V gene TRBV11-2 combines with J gene TRBJ2-2, with D possibly TRBD2 on 7 matching bases. Germline V lookup: CDR1 SGHAT, CDR2 FQNNGV. The CDR3 has 14 amino acids. V gave up 5 bases and J gave up 7 bases, with 14 bases separating them. As DNA, the CDR3 is TGTGCCAGCAGCACTCGGGGGGCCGGCGGGGAGCTGTTTTTT. This sequence encodes CASSTRGAGGELFF.

This clonotype was picked up many times. The chain combines TRBV6-1 with TRBJ2-5, with D hard to call. V lost 1 base and J lost 2, with 17 bases in between. There are 17 residues in the CDR3. In germline, CDR1 is MNHNS, CDR2 SASEGT. The chain's CDR3 is CASSEVGRHALQETQYF. CDR3 DNA sequence: TGTGCCAGCAGTGAAGTGGGCAGGCACGCCCTTCAAGAGACCCAGTACTTC.

The table lists this clonotype with many counts. The chain combines TRBV28 with TRBJ1-6; D uncertain. The CDR3 is 13 residues long. Between the trimmed V and J ends, which lost 2 bases and 10 bases, there was a span of 9 bases. The germline V gene encodes CDR1 MDHEN and CDR2 SYDVKM. The DNA of the CDR3 is TGTGCCAGCAGTTTAACGCGGTCGTCACCCCTCCACTTT. Its protein is CASSLTRSSPLHF.

This clonotype was observed many times. J is TRBJ2-7 and V is TRBV24-1; a possible D gene is TRBD2 (5 bases). CDR1 KGHDR and CDR2 SFDVKD come from the germline V gene. The V end lost 2 bases, the J end lost 3 bases, and 16 bases lay between the germline ends. The CDR3 is made up of 16 amino acids. CDR3 in DNA: TGTGCCACCAGTGATTCCGGGGAATTCAAAGTCTACGAGCAGTACTTC. It yields the protein CATSDSGEFKVYEQYF.

This clonotype showed up just a few times. The rearrangement links TRBV14 to TRBJ1-6, with D perhaps matching TRBD1 (6 bases). The V end lost 1 base, the J end lost 9 bases, and 13 bases lay between the germline ends. The CDR3 is made up of 15 amino acids. In germline, CDR1 is SGHDN, CDR2 FVKESK. CDR3 in DNA: TGTGCCAGCAGCCAAGTGCGGGGGCAGGGTTCACCCCTCCACTTT. Translating it yields CASSQVRGQGSPLHF.

The chain combines TRBV6-2 or TRBV6-3 with TRBJ1-5; D is possibly TRBD1 (6 bases). The CDR3 extends over 16 amino acids. Looked up from germline, CDR1 is MNHEY and CDR2 is SVGEGT. V was shortened by 0 bases and J by 0 bases, with 9 bases between the two germline ends. The CDR3 spells CASSYSSRGSNQPQHF. Here the CDR3 DNA reads TGTGCCAGCAGTTACTCGAGCAGGGGTAGCAATCAGCCCCAGCATTTT.

This sequence joins TRBV20-1 and TRBJ2-1; maybe TRBD2 (5 bases). This CDR3 region has 12 residues. Germline V lookup: CDR1 DFQATT, CDR2 SNEGSKA (reference sequence). The V gene lost 5 bases and the J gene lost 4 bases, with 9 bases spanning the gap. This chain's CDR3 is CSAVGLYNEQFF. In DNA, the CDR3 is TGCAGTGCTGTCGGACTTTACAATGAGCAGTTCTTC.

Regarding this clonotype: A much larger clone lies a single base off, so this may be a read error. The V gene is TRBV11-3, the J gene TRBJ2-7; D is undetermined. The assigned J gene may be wrong: the sequence end matches TRBJ2-5 better. Germline V gives CDR1 SGHNT, CDR2 YENEEA. CDR3 length: 13 amino acids. CDR3 sequence reads: CVSSLAPAETQYF. Written as DNA, the CDR3 is TGTGTCAGCAGCTTAGCCCCGGCAGAGACCCAGTACTTC.

This clonotype was detected ten times or more. The rearrangement uses TRBV28 and TRBJ2-5; TRBD2 is a possible D gene (5 bases). Germline V gives CDR1 MDHEN, CDR2 SYDVKM. The CDR3 has 16 amino acids. V was pared by 2 bases and J by 6 bases, with 19 bases between. The CDR3 sequence: CASSLGGVDFRKTQYF. In DNA, the CDR3 is TGTGCCAGCAGTTTAGGTGGGGTGGACTTTAGAAAGACCCAGTACTTC.

This clonotype was seen more than once but under ten times. This chain's CDR3 is CASSLETGGPYF. In DNA, the CDR3 is TGTGCCAGCAGTTTAGAGACGGGGGGGCCGTACTTC. The chain employs TRBV12-3 or TRBV12-4 and TRBJ2-7; 8 bases fit TRBD2. The CDR3 runs to 12 residues. Trimming took 1 base from V and 12 from J; bases not matched to a gene: 5.

This clonotype was counted at least ten times. The V and J genes are TRBV21-1 and TRBJ1-2; the table calls TRBD1, which could not be checked here. TRBV21-1 is a pseudogene locus. This CDR3 region has 15 residues. In DNA, the CDR3 is TGTGCCAGCCCACAGCCAGGCCGGGGAATCTATGGCTACACCTTC. Encoded protein: CASPQPGRGIYGYTF.

The chain couples TRBV28 to TRBJ2-3, with D tentatively TRBD1 (6 bases). The CDR3 loop spans 19 amino acids. With 2 bases removed from V and 2 bases from J, the gap between germline ends came to 23 bases. Germline CDR1 and CDR2: MDHEN and SYDVKM. The CDR3 sequence: CASSLGFLGRGFSTDTQYF. In DNA, the CDR3 is TGTGCCAGCAGTTTAGGGTTTCTGGGCAGGGGATTTTCCACAGATACGCAGTATTTT.

This chain joins TRBV7-9 and TRBJ1-1, with D unresolved. V lost 1 base and J lost 3, with 3 bases in between. Per the germline V gene, CDR1 is SEHNR and CDR2 is FQNEAQ (reference sequence). The CDR3 runs 12 residues. As DNA, the CDR3 is TGTGCCAGCAGCTTAGAATACACTGAAGCTTTCTTT. This sequence encodes CASSLEYTEAFF. Full variable domain (missing parts from reference TRBV7-9 and TRBJ1-1): DTGVSQNPRHKITKRGQNVTFRCDPISEHNRLYWYRQTLGQGPEFLTYFQNEAQLEKSRLLSDRFSAERPKGSFSTLEIQRTEQGDSAMYLCASSLEYTEAFFGQGTRLTVV.

As regards this clonotype: A read error may explain this, as a much larger clone is one base away. The chain couples TRBV7-9 to TRBJ1-2; no firm D call. Per germline, CDR1 SEHNR and CDR2 FQNEAQ (reference sequence). There are 10 residues in the CDR3. CDR3 coding DNA: TGTGTCAATCGGCGCTATGGCTACACCTTC. This gives the protein CVNRRYGYTF.

This chain links TRBV3-1 with TRBJ1-1, with D possibly matching TRBD1 (6 bases). Germline V gene sequence: CDR1 LGHDT, CDR2 YNNKEL (reference sequence). Deletions cut 6 bases from V and 2 bases from J, with 13 bases between. CDR3 length: 14 amino acids. The CDR3 loop is CASRQDSYNTEAFF. CDR3 DNA: TGTGCCAGCAGACAGGACAGTTACAACACTGAAGCTTTCTTT.

In regard to this clonotype: One base away lies a much larger clone, so this may be a sequencing read error. The chain is built from TRBV5-4 and TRBJ2-1; 8 positions match TRBD2. Germline CDR1 is SGHNT and CDR2 is YYREEE (reference sequence). The CDR3 covers 15 residues. After removal of 1 base from V and 8 bases from J, the junction contained 8 bases not matched to a gene. The CDR3 coding sequence is TGTGCCAGCAGCTTGCCCGGGGGGGCCACAGATGAGCAGTTCTTC. It codes for CASSLPGGATDEQFF.